Below are 28 T cell receptor beta chains sequenced from a single sample in a study of response to subunit inactivated influenza vaccine. MiXCR, applied by TCRdb to the RT-PCR reads, yields one record per CDR3 protein. The sample includes over 650,000 distinct CDR3 sequences, around a sixth of them seen just once. The starting material was PBMCs from blood, obtained more than 4 days after vaccination. The receptors originated from a man aged 50-60 years who received an inactivated influenza vaccine.

The chain combines TRBV11-2 with TRBJ2-5, with D perhaps matching TRBD2 (5 bases). Germline loops: CDR1 SGHAT, CDR2 FQNNGV. V shed 4 bases and J shed 4 bases, with 10 bases lying between them. The CDR3 length is 13 residues. The CDR3 sequence: CASSWTDGETQYF. The DNA for the CDR3 is TGTGCCAGCAGCTGGACTGACGGAGAGACCCAGTACTTC.

This clonotype was seen at least ten times. The gene calls are TRBV20-1 and TRBJ1-2; D not resolved. The V end lost 6 bases, the J end lost 2 bases, and 13 bases lay between the germline ends. The CDR3 is 13 amino acids. The V gene's germline CDR1 is DFQATT and CDR2 SNEGSKA (reference sequence). In nucleotides, the CDR3 is TGCAGTGCCTCAATCCGAGGGAACTATGGCTACACCTTC. Translation: CSASIRGNYGYTF.

This clonotype appeared many times. The chain is built from TRBV9 and TRBJ1-2; no definite D call. The V gene lost 0 bases and the J gene lost 2 bases, with 5 bases spanning the gap. The length of the CDR3 is 13 residues. The germline V gene encodes CDR1 SGDLS and CDR2 YYNGEE. The DNA of the CDR3 is TGTGCCAGCAGCGTAGATGGGAACTATGGCTACACCTTC. This codes for CASSVDGNYGYTF.

At least ten counts were recorded for this clonotype. This sequence joins TRBV6-5 and TRBJ2-5; TRBD2 matches at 10 bases. The CDR3 sequence is 18 residues long. Germline CDR1 reads MNHEY; CDR2 reads SVGAGI. Trimming removed 4 bases from V and 4 bases from J; junction bases left unmatched: 15. The DNA for the CDR3 is TGTGCCAGCAGTTGGGGTCCTAGCGGGAGACGTAGACGAGAGACCCAGTACTTC. Translation: CASSWGPSGRRRRETQYF.

This clonotype showed up just a few times. One junction end disagrees with the germline gene, perhaps due to a read error. This chain connects TRBV6-5 to TRBJ1-2, with a weak D call TRBD1 (5 bases). This CDR3 has 11 residues. Germline V gene data show CDR1 as MNHEY and CDR2 as SVGAGI. This chain's CDR3 is CASSSSGTFAF. CDR3 DNA: TGTGCCAGCAGTTCAAGTGGGACTTTTGCCTTC.

The CDR3 DNA follows: TGCAGCTCCGACTGGCTAGCGGGAGGTAATGAGCAGTTCTTC. Residues: CSSDWLAGGNEQFF. V is TRBV29-1 and J is TRBJ2-1; 11 positions match TRBD2. The ends lost 8 bases at V and 7 bases at J; junction bases unmatched: 10. The CDR3 has 14 residues. The V gene's germline CDR1 is SQVTM and CDR2 ANQGSEA.

This clonotype was detected a few times. The V call is TRBV12-3 or TRBV12-4, the J call TRBJ1-6; 7 positions agree with TRBD1. The CDR3 is made up of 17 amino acids. The V and J ends lost 1 base and 0 bases, in that order; junction bases with no gene match: 3. The CDR3 DNA reads as TGTGCCAGCAGTTTAGGACGGACAGGCTCCTATAATTCACCCCTCCACTTT. This codes for CASSLGRTGSYNSPLHF.

In its sample, this clonotype was seen a few times. The chain is built from TRBV10-3 and TRBJ2-1; 14 bases agree with TRBD2. The CDR3 contains 14 residues. Germline values: CDR1 ENHRY, CDR2 SYGVKD. J gave up 7 bases and V 6 bases, and 2 bases lay outside the gene matches. The CDR3 spells CAIRGLAGVNEQFF. The DNA of the CDR3 is TGTGCCATCAGGGGACTAGCGGGGGTAAATGAGCAGTTCTTC.

There are a few counts of this clonotype. The CDR3 reads CASSLVFVGGTYNEQFF. CDR3 nucleotides: TGTGCCAGCAGCTTGGTATTTGTGGGGGGTACCTACAATGAGCAGTTCTTC. The chain combines TRBV5-5 with TRBJ2-1; D is possibly TRBD2 (6 bases). From germline, CDR1 is SGHKS and CDR2 YYEKEE (reference sequence). The CDR3 consists of 17 residues. V lost 0 bases and J lost 2, with 15 bases in between.

This chain uses TRBV12-3 or TRBV12-4 with TRBJ2-2; D is tentatively TRBD1 or TRBD2 (5 bases each). This CDR3 has 15 amino acids. V was pared by 8 bases and J by 1 base, with 14 bases between. CDR3 sequence: CASGRDGQNTGELFF. Written as DNA, the CDR3 is TGTGCCAGCGGAAGGGACGGACAGAACACCGGGGAGCTGTTTTTT.

This clonotype was picked up many times. The genes are TRBV15 and TRBJ2-1, with a tentative D call TRBD1 (5 bases). Trimming shortened V by 2 bases and J by 0 bases, and 11 bases separated the two germline ends. Germline CDR1 reads LNHNV; CDR2 reads YYDKDF (reference sequence). The length of the CDR3 is 16 residues. The CDR3 is CATSRPTGFSYNEQFF. DNA of the CDR3: TGTGCCACCAGCAGACCTACAGGATTCTCCTACAATGAGCAGTTCTTC.

Of note for this clonotype: The junction shows a germline mismatch at one end, possibly a read error. The rearrangement links TRBV7-7 to TRBJ2-5, with a tentative D call TRBD2 (5 bases). Looked up from germline, CDR1 is SSHAT and CDR2 is FNYEAQ (reference sequence). This CDR3 comprises 14 residues. The CDR3 here is CASSPARVRETQYF. CDR3 bases: TGTGCTAGCAGCCCCGCGCGGGTACGGGAGACCCAGTACTTC.

The gene calls are TRBV12-3 or TRBV12-4 and TRBJ2-1; 7 nucleotides line up with TRBD2. J was trimmed by 8 bases and V by 9 bases; bases with no gene match: 10. CDR3 length: 13 amino acids. CDR3 DNA sequence: TGTGCCAGTTGTACGGGAGGTCCGGATGAGCAGTTCTTC. Translation: CASCTGGPDEQFF.

This clonotype was observed a handful of times. The chain uses TRBV28 and TRBJ2-1; perhaps D is TRBD1 or TRBD2 (5 bases each). The CDR3 contains 18 residues. Germline assignment: CDR1 MDHEN and CDR2 SYDVKM. V was cut by 2 bases and J by 7 bases, with 24 bases left in between. This CDR3 reads CASSLVCGDHPPYNEQFF. The CDR3 DNA sequence: TGTGCCAGCAGTTTAGTTTGTGGGGACCACCCCCCTTATAATGAGCAGTTCTTC.

This clonotype occurred a few times. This sequence joins TRBV4-3 and TRBJ1-2; D possibly corresponds to TRBD1 (5 bases). This CDR3 is built from 16 residues. Germline assignment: CDR1 LGHNA and CDR2 YSLEER. V was clipped by 1 base and J by 8 bases, with 20 bases between them. This chain's CDR3 is CASSQVWGTWGEGYTF. The DNA for the CDR3 is TGCGCCAGCAGCCAAGTATGGGGCACCTGGGGAGAAGGCTACACCTTC.

This chain connects TRBV28 to TRBJ1-1; 8 bases agree with TRBD1. Trimming cost V 6 bases and J 5 bases; bases outside gene matches: 11. The CDR3 is made up of 15 amino acids. The V gene's germline CDR1 is MDHEN and CDR2 SYDVKM. The CDR3 spells CASSTPTGEGTEAFF. DNA of the CDR3: TGTGCCAGCAGCACCCCGACAGGGGAGGGAACTGAAGCTTTCTTT.

The J gene is TRBJ1-3, the V gene TRBV18; D uncertain. The CDR3 spans 15 residues. V lost 2 bases, J lost 5 bases, and 13 bases lay in between. Germline V CDR1 and CDR2: KGHSH, LQKENI. In DNA form, the CDR3 reads TGTGCCAGCTCACCAGGGTTCAGGAGCAGAAACACCATATATTTT. It is translated as CASSPGFRSRNTIYF.

This clonotype was seen more than once but under ten times. The gene calls are TRBV7-2 and TRBJ2-7; a weak D match, TRBD2 (6 bases). Germline assignment: CDR1 SGHTA and CDR2 FQGNSA. The CDR3 loop spans 13 amino acids. V shed 2 bases and J shed 6 bases, with 11 bases lying between them. The CDR3 coding sequence is TGTGCCAGCAGCTTATGGAAGGGAGGCGAGCAGTACTTC. Its protein product is CASSLWKGGEQYF. Drawing the rest from reference TRBV7-2 and TRBJ2-7, the complete variable domain is GAGVSQSPSNKVTEKGKDVELRCDPISGHTALYWYRQSLGQGLEFLIYFQGNSAPDKSGLPSDRFSAERTGGSVSTLTIQRTQQEDSAVYLCASSLWKGGEQYFGPGTRLTVT.

In this sample, this clonotype turned up many times. The V and J genes are TRBV5-1 and TRBJ2-7, with D perhaps matching TRBD2 (8 bases). Deletions cut 4 bases from V and 6 bases from J, with 20 bases between. The germline V gene encodes CDR1 SGHRS and CDR2 YFSETQ. This CDR3 contains 15 residues. The CDR3 DNA reads TGCGCCAGCAGCCCGGGGGGGGGACAGTTCGGCGAGCAGTACTTC. Its translation: CASSPGGGQFGEQYF.

This clonotype occurred many times. This sequence joins TRBV5-1 and TRBJ1-2; 11 bases align to TRBD1. Germline CDR1 and CDR2: SGHRS and YFSETQ. V was pared by 4 bases and J by 2 bases, with 4 bases of the junction left unmatched. The CDR3 length is 15 residues. The DNA of the CDR3 is TGCGCCAGCAGCGGAGGACAGGGGGCCAACTATGGCTACACCTTC. Its translation is CASSGGQGANYGYTF.

At least ten counts were recorded for this clonotype. The rearrangement links TRBV4-2 to TRBJ2-7; D gene uncertain. CDR1 is LGHNA, CDR2 YNFKEQ, per germline. The CDR3 is 14 residues long. Trimming removed 0 bases from V and 0 bases from J, with 6 bases in between. CDR3 amino acids: CASSQDTVSYEQYF. CDR3 DNA sequence: TGTGCCAGCAGCCAAGATACGGTCTCCTACGAGCAGTACTTC.

Only a few counts were recorded for this clonotype. This chain links TRBV10-3 with TRBJ1-6; unclear D gene. Germline V gene data show CDR1 as ENHRY and CDR2 as SYGVKD. The CDR3 runs to 14 residues. V was trimmed by 10 bases and J by 0 bases, leaving 10 bases between them. CDR3 region: CASRTDSYNSPLHF. The CDR3 DNA sequence: TGTGCCAGTAGGACGGACTCCTATAATTCACCCCTCCACTTT.

The sample holds many counts of this clonotype. CDR3 sequence: CATSDAGTASTEQFF. CDR3 nucleotide sequence: TGTGCCACCAGTGATGCCGGGACAGCTAGCACTGAGCAGTTCTTC. The V call is TRBV24-1, the J call TRBJ2-1, with 7 bases identical to TRBD1. Germline lookup yields CDR1 KGHDR and CDR2 SFDVKD. J lost 9 bases, V lost 3 bases, and 10 bases had no gene match. The CDR3 totals 15 residues.

The genes are TRBV7-7 and TRBJ2-5, with D tentatively TRBD1 or TRBD2 (5 bases each). Germline V gene sequence: CDR1 SSHAT, CDR2 FNYEAQ (reference sequence). The CDR3 consists of 13 residues. V was clipped by 7 bases and J by 7 bases, with 16 bases between them. CDR3 bases: TGTGCCAGCACTGTATCCGGGGCGGGGACCCAGTACTTC. This encodes CASTVSGAGTQYF.

This clonotype has just a few counts. The rearrangement joins TRBV10-1 to TRBJ2-2; D is ambiguous. The CDR3 is 12 amino acids. V lost 3 bases to trimming and J lost 5 bases, with 4 bases between them. In germline, CDR1 is WNHNN, CDR2 SYGVQD (reference sequence). This CDR3 is CASSDQTGELFF. The CDR3, as DNA: TGCGCCAGCAGTGACCAAACCGGGGAGCTGTTTTTT.

This clonotype occurred a few times. The chain links TRBV7-3 to TRBJ2-1, with TRBD2 matching 10 bases. Germline lookup yields CDR1 SGHTA and CDR2 FQGTGA. The CDR3 totals 14 residues. After removal of 5 bases from V and 8 bases from J, the junction contained 6 bases not matched to a gene. The CDR3 DNA reads TGTGCCAGCAGCCAGTACGGGACTAGCGATGAGCAGTTCTTC. Residues: CASSQYGTSDEQFF.

The gene calls are TRBV20-1 and TRBJ2-2; D may match TRBD1 or TRBD2 (5 bases each). Germline CDR1 and CDR2: DFQATT and SNEGSKA (reference sequence). The CDR3 is 14 amino acids. The V gene lost 1 base and the J gene lost 4 bases, with 10 bases spanning the gap. CDR3 sequence reads: CSARVGGSTGELFF. CDR3 bases: TGCAGTGCTAGAGTTGGGGGTAGCACCGGGGAGCTGTTTTTT.

The chain is built from TRBV4-3 and TRBJ2-3, with unresolved D. Germline V lookup: CDR1 LGHNA, CDR2 YSLEER. The CDR3 totals 11 residues. The ends were cut back, 0 bases at V and 5 bases at J, with 0 bases in the middle. The CDR3 sequence: CASSQEDTQYF. CDR3 DNA sequence: TGCGCCAGCAGCCAAGAAGATACGCAGTATTTT.